The present entry profiles one T cell receptor (beta chain) with its context. These data are taken from a study of human T cells and chemical hapten exposure. Each CDR3 protein gets one entry after TCRdb re-called the RACE reads with MiXCR. The sample records approximately 100,000 distinct CDR3 sequences, 9.5% to 11% being singletons. Stated time point: patch test 1, 2 weeks after DPC sensitization. Treatment specified: therapeutic diphenylcyclopropenone sensitization with weekly scalp DPC. This CDR3 contains 13 residues. CDR1 is SNHLY and CDR2 is FYNNEI in the germline V gene. Trimming removed 7 bases at V and 0 bases at J, with 10 bases between.

The input for sequencing was whole blood, taken in connection with sensitization to the hapten diphenylcyclopropenone (DPC). The sequence was obtained from a woman between 35 and 50 years old with alopecia areata. Some clones in this sample may be carry-over from other donors' samples. The genes are TRBV2 and TRBJ2-7, with TRBD2 as a possible D gene (5 bases). The CDR3 region is CASTEGSSYEQYF. For the CDR3, the DNA is TGTGCCAGCACCGAAGGGAGCTCCTACGAGCAGTACTTC. Variable domain in full (rest from reference TRBV2 and TRBJ2-7): EPEVTQTPSHQVTQMGQEVILRCVPISNHLYFYWYRQILGQKVEFLVSFYNNEISEKSEIFDDQFSVERPDGSNFTLKIRSTKLEDSAMYFCASTEGSSYEQYFGPGTRLTVT.